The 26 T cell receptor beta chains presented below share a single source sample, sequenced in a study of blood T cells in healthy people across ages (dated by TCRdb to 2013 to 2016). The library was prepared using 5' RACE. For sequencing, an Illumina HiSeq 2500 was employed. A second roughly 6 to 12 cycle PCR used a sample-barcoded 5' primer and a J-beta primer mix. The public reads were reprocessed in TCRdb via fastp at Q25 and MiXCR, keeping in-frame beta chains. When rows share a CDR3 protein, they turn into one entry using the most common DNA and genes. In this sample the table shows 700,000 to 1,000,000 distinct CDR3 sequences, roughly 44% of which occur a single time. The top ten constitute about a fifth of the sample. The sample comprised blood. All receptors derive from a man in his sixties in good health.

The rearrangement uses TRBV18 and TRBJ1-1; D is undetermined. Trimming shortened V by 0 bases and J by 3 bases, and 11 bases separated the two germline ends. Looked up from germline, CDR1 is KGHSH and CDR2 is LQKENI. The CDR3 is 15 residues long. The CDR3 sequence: CASSPPAGRDTEAFF. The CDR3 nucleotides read TGTGCCAGCTCACCACCGGCAGGACGGGACACTGAAGCTTTCTTT.

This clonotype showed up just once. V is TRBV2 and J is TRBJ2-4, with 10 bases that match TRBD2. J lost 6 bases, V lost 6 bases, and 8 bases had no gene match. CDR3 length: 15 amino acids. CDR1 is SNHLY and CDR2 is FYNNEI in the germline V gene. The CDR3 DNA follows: TGTGCCAGCAGCGCAACCGGGACTAGCGCAAACATTCAGTACTTC. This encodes CASSATGTSANIQYF.

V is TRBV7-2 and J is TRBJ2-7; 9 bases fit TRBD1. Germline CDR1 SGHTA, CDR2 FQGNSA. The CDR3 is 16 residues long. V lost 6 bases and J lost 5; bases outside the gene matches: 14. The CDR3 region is CASSRSIGTGLDEQYF. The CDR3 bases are TGTGCCAGCAGTCGTTCAATAGGGACAGGGTTAGACGAGCAGTACTTC.

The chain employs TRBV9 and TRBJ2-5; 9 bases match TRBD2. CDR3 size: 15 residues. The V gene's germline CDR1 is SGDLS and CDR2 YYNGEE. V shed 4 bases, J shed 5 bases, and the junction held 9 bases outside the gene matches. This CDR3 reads CASSKAGGSSETQYF. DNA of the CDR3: TGTGCCAGCAGCAAGGCGGGGGGGTCGAGTGAGACCCAGTACTTC.

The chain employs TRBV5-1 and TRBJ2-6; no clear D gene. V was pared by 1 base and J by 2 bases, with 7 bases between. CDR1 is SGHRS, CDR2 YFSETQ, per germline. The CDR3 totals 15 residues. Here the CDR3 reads CASSLRAAGANVLTF. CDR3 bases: TGCGCCAGCAGCTTGAGGGCCGCTGGGGCCAACGTCCTGACTTTC.

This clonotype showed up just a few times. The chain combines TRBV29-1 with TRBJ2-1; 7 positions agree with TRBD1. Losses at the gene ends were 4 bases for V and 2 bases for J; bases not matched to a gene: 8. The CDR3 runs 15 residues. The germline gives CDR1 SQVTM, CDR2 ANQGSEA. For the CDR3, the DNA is TGCAGCGTTGTTGAGGGCGACAGGGCCTACAATGAGCAGTTCTTC. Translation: CSVVEGDRAYNEQFF.

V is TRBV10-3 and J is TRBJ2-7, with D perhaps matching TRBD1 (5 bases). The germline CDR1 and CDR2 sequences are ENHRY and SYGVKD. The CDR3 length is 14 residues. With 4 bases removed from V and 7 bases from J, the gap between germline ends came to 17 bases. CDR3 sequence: CAISADRQSTEQYF. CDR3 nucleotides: TGTGCCATCAGTGCAGACAGACAGAGTACGGAGCAGTACTTC.

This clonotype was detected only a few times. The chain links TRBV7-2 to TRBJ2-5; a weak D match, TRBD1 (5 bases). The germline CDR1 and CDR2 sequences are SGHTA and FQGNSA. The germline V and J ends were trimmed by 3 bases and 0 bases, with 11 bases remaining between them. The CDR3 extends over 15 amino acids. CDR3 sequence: CASSFSGFYQETQYF. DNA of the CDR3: TGTGCCAGCAGCTTCTCAGGGTTCTACCAAGAGACCCAGTACTTC.

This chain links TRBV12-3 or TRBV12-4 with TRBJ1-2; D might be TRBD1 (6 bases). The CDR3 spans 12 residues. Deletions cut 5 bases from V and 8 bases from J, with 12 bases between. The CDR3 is CASSAQGRGYTF. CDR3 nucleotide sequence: TGTGCCAGCAGTGCACAGGGTCGGGGCTACACCTTC.

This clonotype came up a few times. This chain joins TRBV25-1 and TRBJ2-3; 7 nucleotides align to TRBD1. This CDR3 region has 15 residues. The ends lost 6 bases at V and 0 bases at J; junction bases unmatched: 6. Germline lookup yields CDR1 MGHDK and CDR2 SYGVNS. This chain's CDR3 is CASSPGTASTDTQYF. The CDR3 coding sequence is TGTGCCAGCAGCCCTGGGACAGCTAGCACAGATACGCAGTATTTT. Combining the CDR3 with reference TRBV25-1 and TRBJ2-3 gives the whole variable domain EADIYQTPRYLVIGTGKKITLECSQTMGHDKMYWYQQDPGMELHLIHYSYGVNSTEKGDLSSESTVSRIRTEHFPLTLESARPSHTSQYLCASSPGTASTDTQYFGPGTRLTVL.

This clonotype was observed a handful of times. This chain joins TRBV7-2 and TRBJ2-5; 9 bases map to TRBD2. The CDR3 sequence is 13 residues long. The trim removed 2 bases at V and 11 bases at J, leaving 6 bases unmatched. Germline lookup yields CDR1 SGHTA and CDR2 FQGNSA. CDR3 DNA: TGTGCCAGCAGCTTACAGCGGGGGGACGGGCAGTACTTC. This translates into CASSLQRGDGQYF. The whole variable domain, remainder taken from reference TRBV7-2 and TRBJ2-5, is GAGVSQSPSNKVTEKGKDVELRCDPISGHTALYWYRQSLGQGLEFLIYFQGNSAPDKSGLPSDRFSAERTGGSVSTLTIQRTQQEDSAVYLCASSLQRGDGQYFGPGTRLLVL.

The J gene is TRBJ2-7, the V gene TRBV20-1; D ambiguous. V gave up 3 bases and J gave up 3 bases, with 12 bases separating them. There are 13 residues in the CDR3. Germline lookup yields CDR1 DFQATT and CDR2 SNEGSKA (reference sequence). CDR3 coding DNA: TGCAGTGCTAGGCCTAGAACCAACTACGAGCAGTACTTC. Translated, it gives CSARPRTNYEQYF.

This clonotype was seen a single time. Here the CDR3 DNA reads TGCAGTGTTACAGGAACCTACGAGCAGTACTTC. As protein: CSVTGTYEQYF. The gene calls are TRBV20-1 and TRBJ2-5; a possible D gene is TRBD1 (5 bases). The assigned J gene may be wrong: the sequence end matches TRBJ2-7 better. Germline V CDR1 and CDR2: DFQATT, SNEGSKA (reference sequence). CDR3 size: 11 residues.

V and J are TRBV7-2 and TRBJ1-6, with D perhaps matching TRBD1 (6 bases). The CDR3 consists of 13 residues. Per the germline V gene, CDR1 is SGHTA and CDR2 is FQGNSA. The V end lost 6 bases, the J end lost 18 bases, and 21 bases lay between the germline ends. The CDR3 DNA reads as TGTGCCAGCAGGAGGGACAACCGCTTTGTGCCCCACTTT. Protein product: CASRRDNRFVPHF. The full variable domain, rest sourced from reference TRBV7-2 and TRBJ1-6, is GAGVSQSPSNKVTEKGKDVELRCDPISGHTALYWYRQSLGQGLEFLIYFQGNSAPDKSGLPSDRFSAERTGGSVSTLTIQRTQQEDSAVYLCASRRDNRFVPHFGNGTRLTVT.

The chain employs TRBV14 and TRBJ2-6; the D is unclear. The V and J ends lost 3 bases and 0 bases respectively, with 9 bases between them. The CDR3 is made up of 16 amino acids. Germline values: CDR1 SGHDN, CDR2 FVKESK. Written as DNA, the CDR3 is TGTGCCAGCAGCCAGTTAATGAGCTCTGGGGCCAACGTCCTGACTTTC. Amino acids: CASSQLMSSGANVLTF.

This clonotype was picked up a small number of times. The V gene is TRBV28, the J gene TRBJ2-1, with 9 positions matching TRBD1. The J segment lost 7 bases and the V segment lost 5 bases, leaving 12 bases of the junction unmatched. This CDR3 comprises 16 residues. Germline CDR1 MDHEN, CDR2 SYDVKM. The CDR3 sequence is CASSPLQGASGNEQFF. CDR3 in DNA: TGTGCCAGCAGTCCACTACAGGGGGCAAGCGGAAATGAGCAGTTCTTC.

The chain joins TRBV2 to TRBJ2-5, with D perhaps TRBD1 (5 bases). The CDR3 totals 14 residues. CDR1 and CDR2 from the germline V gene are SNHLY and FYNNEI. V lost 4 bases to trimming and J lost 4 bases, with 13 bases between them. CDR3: CASSGAGLAETQYF. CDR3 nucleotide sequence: TGTGCCAGCAGTGGGGCAGGGTTGGCAGAGACCCAGTACTTC.

Here the CDR3 reads CASSREGAGANVLTF. CDR3 bases: TGTGCCAGCAGTAGGGAGGGGGCTGGGGCCAACGTCCTGACTTTC. The V call is TRBV6-2 or TRBV6-3, the J call TRBJ2-6; possibly TRBD2 for D (7 bases). The CDR3 length is 15 residues. In germline, CDR1 is MNHEY, CDR2 SVGEGT. The ends were cut back, 5 bases at V and 2 bases at J, with 10 bases in the middle.

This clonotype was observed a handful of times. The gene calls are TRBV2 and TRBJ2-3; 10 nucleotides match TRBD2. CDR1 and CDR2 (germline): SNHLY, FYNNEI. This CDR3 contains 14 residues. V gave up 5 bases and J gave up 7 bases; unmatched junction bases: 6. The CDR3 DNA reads TGTGCCAGCAGTTCCCTAGCGGGGGCAAATACGCAGTATTTT. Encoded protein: CASSSLAGANTQYF.

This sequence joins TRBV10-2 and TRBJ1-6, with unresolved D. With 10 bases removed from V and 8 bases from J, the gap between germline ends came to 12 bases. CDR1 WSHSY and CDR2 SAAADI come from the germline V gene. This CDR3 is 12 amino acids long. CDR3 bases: TGCGCCACCAAAGGAAGTGATTCACCCCTCCACTTT. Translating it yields CATKGSDSPLHF.

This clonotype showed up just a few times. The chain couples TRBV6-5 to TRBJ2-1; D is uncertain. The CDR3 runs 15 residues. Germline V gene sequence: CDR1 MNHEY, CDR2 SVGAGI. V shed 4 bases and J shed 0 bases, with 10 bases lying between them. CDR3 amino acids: CASSSRRNSYNEQFF. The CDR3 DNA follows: TGTGCCAGCAGTTCTCGCAGAAACTCCTACAATGAGCAGTTCTTC.

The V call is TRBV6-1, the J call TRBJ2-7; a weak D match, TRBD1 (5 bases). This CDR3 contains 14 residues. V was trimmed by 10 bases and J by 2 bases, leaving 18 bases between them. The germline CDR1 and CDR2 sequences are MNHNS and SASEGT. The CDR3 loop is CATKIDRFAYEQYF. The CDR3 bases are TGTGCCACAAAAATCGACAGATTTGCCTACGAGCAGTACTTC.

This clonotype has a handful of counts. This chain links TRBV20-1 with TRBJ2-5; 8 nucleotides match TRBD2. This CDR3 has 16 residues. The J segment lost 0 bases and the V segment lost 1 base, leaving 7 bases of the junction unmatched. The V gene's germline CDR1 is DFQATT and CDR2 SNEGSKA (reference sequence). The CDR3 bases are TGCAGTGCTAGAGGGGTAGCGGGGAGGTACCAAGAGACCCAGTACTTC. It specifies CSARGVAGRYQETQYF.

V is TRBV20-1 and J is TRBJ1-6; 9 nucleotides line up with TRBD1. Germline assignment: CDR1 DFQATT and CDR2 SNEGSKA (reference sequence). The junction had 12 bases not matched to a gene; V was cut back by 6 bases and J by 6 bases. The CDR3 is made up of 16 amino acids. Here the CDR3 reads CSALKGQGKSNSPLHF. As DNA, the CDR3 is TGCAGTGCCTTAAAGGGACAGGGAAAAAGTAATTCACCCCTCCACTTT.

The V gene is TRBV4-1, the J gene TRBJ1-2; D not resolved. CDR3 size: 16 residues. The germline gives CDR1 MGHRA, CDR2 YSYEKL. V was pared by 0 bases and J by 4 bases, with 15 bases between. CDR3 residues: CASSQDLDSGFYGYTF. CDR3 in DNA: TGCGCCAGCAGCCAAGATCTGGACTCTGGGTTCTATGGCTACACCTTC.

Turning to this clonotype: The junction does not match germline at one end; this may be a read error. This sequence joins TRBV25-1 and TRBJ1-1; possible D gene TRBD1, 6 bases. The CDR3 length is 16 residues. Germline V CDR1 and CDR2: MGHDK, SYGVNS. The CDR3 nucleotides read TGTGCCAGCCCCACGGTCTCCCAGGGGTTGAATACTGAAGCTTTCTTT. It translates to CASPTVSQGLNTEAFF. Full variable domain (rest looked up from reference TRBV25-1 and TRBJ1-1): EADIYQTPRYLVIGTGKKITLECSQTMGHDKMYWYQQDPGMELHLIHYSYGVNSTEKGDLSSESTVSRIRTEHFPLTLESARPSHTSQYLCASPTVSQGLNTEAFFGQGTRLTVV.